Listed below are T cell receptor beta chains from one sample, sequenced in a study of OX40 agonist ivuxolimab in advanced cancers. Profiled with immunoSEQ multiplex PCR; TCRdb holds only in-frame clones, not every one. The sample shows about 79,000 clones, about 90% of them seen only once. The sample here was CD4+ or CD8+ T cells sorted from blood, taken in a trial of the OX40 agonist ivuxolimab. Receptors originate from an adult with an advanced solid tumor such as melanoma, head and neck, liver or kidney cancer. Both conserved end residues are trimmed from each CDR3. D genes are given only for firm matches.

d_gene	v_gene	j_gene	CDR3aa
TRBD1	TRBV7-9	TRBJ2-7	ASSPGTGAYEQY
-	TRBV19	TRBJ1-6	ASSIEHHNPLH
TRBD1	TRBV5-1	TRBJ2-1	ASSLGDRATYNEQF
-	TRBV5-4	TRBJ2-6	ASSHTGSGANVLT
-	TRBV11-1	TRBJ2-3	ASSFLQEGTDTQY
TRBD1	TRBV6-6	TRBJ1-2	ASSQRQGRGYGYT
TRBD1	TRBV7-8	TRBJ1-3	ASSARQGAGNTIY
-	TRBV7-3	TRBJ2-5	ASNVTGQMYQETQY
TRBD2	TRBV4-1	TRBJ2-2	ASSQRISGSSAGELF
-	TRBV19	TRBJ1-6	ATGPGTRNSPLH
TRBD1	TRBV28	TRBJ1-2	ASSVPGQGWDGYT
-	TRBV11-2	TRBJ1-6	ASRFSRRSSYNSPLH
TRBD2	TRBV11-2	TRBJ2-1	ASRPAGASYNEQF
-	TRBV4-1	TRBJ2-3	ASSQAGNTQY
TRBD1	TRBV7-9	TRBJ2-5	ASSLETGGGETQY
TRBD1	TRBV9	TRBJ1-2	ASSAADRGVGYT
TRBD1	TRBV2	TRBJ1-5	ASSELDRGNQPQH
TRBD2	TRBV10-1	TRBJ2-5	ASSEGGAGGFQETQY
-	TRBV5-4	TRBJ2-2	ASSFIGRNTGELF
-	TRBV10-1	TRBJ2-2	ASSEGGLPNTGELF
-	TRBV2	TRBJ2-7	ASKVGGPGDEQY
-	TRBV5-5	TRBJ1-4	ASSLAPDQELF
-	TRBV6-5	TRBJ1-2	ASSPAQPRGYT
TRBD1	TRBV6-1	TRBJ1-4	ASRQRQGANEKLF
TRBD1	TRBV7-9	TRBJ1-6	ASSLGQGVSPLH
TRBD1	TRBV6-6	TRBJ1-3	ASWATGSSGNTIY
TRBD2	TRBV6-5	TRBJ2-5	ASTSSGEETQY
-	TRBV5-1	TRBJ2-5	ASSGPQETQY
TRBD2	TRBV25-1	TRBJ2-3	ASKVAGATTDTQY
-	TRBV7-5	TRBJ2-5	ARSLGGPETQY
-	TRBV27	TRBJ1-1	ASSSSGYLGGMITEAF
TRBD2	TRBV7-2	TRBJ2-3	ASSPRLAGLAGADTQY
-	TRBV5-8	TRBJ2-3	ASSFRRVDTDTQY
-	TRBV7-3	TRBJ1-1	ASSVQGDTEAF
-	TRBV11-2	TRBJ1-6	ASSAQGNSPLH
-	TRBV30	TRBJ1-6	AWGTQGFGSPLH
TRBD1	TRBV29-1	TRBJ1-5	SVGTGGSQPQH
-	TRBV15	TRBJ1-4	ATSAAGPMGSYEKLF
-	TRBV6-1	TRBJ2-3	ASSEVEDTQY
TRBD2	TRBV4-2	TRBJ2-5	ASSQDGIAGGQETQY
-	TRBV6-1	TRBJ2-2	ASRTENTGELF
-	TRBV6-5	TRBJ1-3	ASSYSGLSTGNTIY
-	TRBV28	TRBJ1-3	ASSLWGAGDGNTIY
TRBD1	TRBV2	TRBJ1-6	ASSQTGAGSPLH
TRBD2	TRBV5-1	TRBJ2-1	ASSSGTSGGYNEQF
-	TRBV18	TRBJ1-1	ASSPQGSSSSGNTEAF
-	TRBV7-9	TRBJ1-6	ASSLDGNNSPLH
-	TRBV18	TRBJ2-1	ASSSQYDNEQF
-	TRBV11-2	TRBJ1-6	ASSLVRGAGSPLH
-	TRBV30	TRBJ1-6	AAAGNSPLH
TRBD2	TRBV30	TRBJ2-5	AWSVRGGAQETQY
-	TRBV10-3	TRBJ2-7	AIKGLDLPGEQY
-	TRBV4-2	TRBJ1-1	ASSQLHSNTEAF
TRBD1	TRBV28	TRBJ1-5	ASRGGDRVYQPQH
-	TRBV18	TRBJ2-2	ASSQGSNTGELF
TRBD1	TRBV23-1	TRBJ2-7	ASSPRDRGMNEQY
-	TRBV5-1	TRBJ2-5	ASSMGGPQETQY
TRBD1	TRBV19	TRBJ2-1	ASSPGQAAYNEQF